One and the same sample provided the 7 T cell receptor beta chains below, sequenced in a study of shared clonotypes between healthy human individuals. Naive CD8 cells, CD45RO-negative and positively selected for CCR7, excluded terminally differentiated effector memory CD45RA+ cells. This table comes from immunoSEQ multiplex PCR, and its TCRdb copy is limited to in-frame clones, with some not included. The sample gives nearly 2 million clones, 85% to 95% of which show up once; approximately 1% is in the top ten. Sequenced: naive CD8+ T cells sorted from blood. Source of these receptors: a man younger than 30 in good health.

This chain connects TRBV27 to TRBJ1-5; D uncertain. Germline V CDR1 and CDR2: MNHEY, SMNVEV (reference sequence). This CDR3 comprises 17 residues. V lost 6 bases and J lost 2, with 20 bases in between. CDR3 protein: CASSPLGRTVGNQPQHF. As DNA, the CDR3 is TGTGCCAGCAGCCCCTTGGGCAGGACTGTGGGCAATCAGCCCCAGCATTTT.

Regarding this clone: This CDR3 is also generated by other DNA sequences in the sample. The rearrangement links TRBV11-2 to TRBJ2-1, with D perhaps matching TRBD2 (5 bases). The germline V gene encodes CDR1 SGHAT and CDR2 FQNNGV. The V end was cut by 4 bases, the J end by 7 bases, with 5 bases between. This CDR3 comprises 11 residues. CDR3 protein: CASSSGNEQFF. Written as DNA, the CDR3 is TGTGCCAGCAGCTCGGGGAATGAGCAGTTCTTC.

The V and J genes are TRBV6-1 and TRBJ1-2, with 9 bases matching TRBD1. Per the germline V gene, CDR1 is MNHNS and CDR2 is SASEGT. V was clipped by 2 bases and J by 2 bases; unmatched bases: 3. The CDR3 contains 15 residues. CDR3 DNA: TGTGCCAGCAGTGAATTAGGACAGGGGAACTATGGCTACACCTTC. Translating gives CASSELGQGNYGYTF.

This chain joins TRBV12-5 and TRBJ2-7, with TRBD2 matching 13 bases. V dropped 6 bases and J dropped 0; count of bases not matched to a gene: 5. This CDR3 has 16 amino acids. Germline V gene lookup returns CDR1 LGHNT and CDR2 FRNRAP. DNA for the CDR3: TGTGCTAGTGGGGGACTAGCGGGGCCACTCTCCTACGAGCAGTACTTC. Protein product: CASGGLAGPLSYEQYF.

The chain combines TRBV4-3 with TRBJ2-7; perhaps TRBD1 as D (6 bases). V lost 2 bases, J lost 5 bases, and 16 bases lay in between. Germline V gene sequence: CDR1 LGHNA, CDR2 YSLEER. The CDR3 length is 15 residues. The CDR3 bases are TGCGCCAGCAGCCAATCCCTTGGACAGATCGACGAGCAGTACTTC. Translated: CASSQSLGQIDEQYF.

The CDR3 here is CASSQEGQANYGYTF. The CDR3 DNA follows: TGCGCCAGCAGCCAAGAGGGACAGGCCAACTATGGCTACACCTTC. This chain links TRBV4-1 with TRBJ1-2; TRBD1 matches at 8 bases. Germline CDR1 is MGHRA and CDR2 is YSYEKL. With V trimmed by 0 bases and J by 2 bases, 2 bases remained unmatched. CDR3 length equals 15 residues.

The V gene is TRBV19, the J gene TRBJ2-7; 9 bases are a match to TRBD1. Looked up from germline, CDR1 is LNHDA and CDR2 is SQIVND (reference sequence). The ends lost 5 bases at V and 6 bases at J; junction bases unmatched: 11. The CDR3 runs 15 residues. CDR3 sequence (DNA): TGTGCCAGTAGTTCCCGACAGGGGGGCCTTACCGAGCAGTACTTC. Its protein is CASSSRQGGLTEQYF.